This note documents a single T cell receptor (beta chain) sequence. These data belong to a study of blood T cell repertoires in COVID-19. Across the study: COVID-19 samples, acute and convalescent, were from the United States, Italy and Spain. Sample material is recorded as cDNA or gDNA derived from T cells, B-cell-depleted T cells, or PBMCs.

Germline lookup yields CDR1 KGHSY and CDR2 FQNENV. The CDR3 runs to 14 residues. With 4 bases clipped from V and 8 bases from J, the junction kept 6 bases outside the gene matches. Per the authors' pipeline: Counts of nucleated cells, estimated from reference gene primer amplification, were obtained. Sequencing was performed with immunoSEQ multiplex PCR; in TCRdb, only in-frame clones are kept and a portion is missing. The D gene and trimming were derived from the DNA, and the V and J assignments and clone size from that table. Seen here are roughly 300,000 clones, about 89% observed once, and the top ten hold 7.8%.

The chain recombines TRBV16 with TRBJ1-4; 8 bases fit TRBD1. Material for sequencing was peripheral blood. This TCR came from a woman aged 45-59 years who had recovered from COVID-19. The CDR3 reads CASSPGGQEEKLFF. The DNA of the CDR3 is TGTGCCAGCAGCCCAGGGGGCCAGGAAGAAAAACTGTTTTTT.